The following is a T cell receptor (beta chain) sequence with its context. This sample is drawn from a study of blood T cell repertoires in COVID-19. Germline CDR1 SGHVS, CDR2 FNYEAQ. V lost 1 base, J lost 0 bases, and 10 bases lay in between. This CDR3 spans 15 amino acids. The assay was immunoSEQ multiplex PCR, and TCRdb's table has in-frame clones only and misses some. The sample shows approximately 240,000 clones, 84% of them seen only once. This chain links TRBV7-6 with TRBJ2-7, with D perhaps matching TRBD2 (6 bases). The sequence came from a man aged 45-65 years with acute or convalescent COVID-19. Sequencing was carried out using peripheral blood. The DNA for the CDR3 is TGTGCCAGCAGCTTAGGAGGGACTGCCTCCTACGAGCAGTACTTC. It translates to CASSLGGTASYEQYF.